The present T cell receptor beta chain was sequenced within a study of blood T cell repertoires in COVID-19. Study details: There were acute and convalescent COVID-19 samples, and they came from the United States, Italy and Spain.

The method was immunoSEQ multiplex PCR; TCRdb's version includes in-frame clones alone and lacks a portion of them. The table has roughly 170,000 clones, over 60% seen once. This TCR came from a woman aged 70-85 years with acute or convalescent COVID-19. The sequencing sample was made of peripheral blood.

The CDR3, as DNA: TGTGCCACCAGTGATGACCTGGGAGGGCCCTCCTACAATGAGCAGTTCTTC. Translating gives CATSDDLGGPSYNEQFF. The chain joins TRBV24-1 to TRBJ2-1; the match to TRBD2 covers 7 bases. With 3 bases clipped from V and 0 bases from J, the junction kept 7 bases outside the gene matches. CDR1 is KGHDR and CDR2 is SFDVKD in the germline V gene. CDR3 length: 17 residues.